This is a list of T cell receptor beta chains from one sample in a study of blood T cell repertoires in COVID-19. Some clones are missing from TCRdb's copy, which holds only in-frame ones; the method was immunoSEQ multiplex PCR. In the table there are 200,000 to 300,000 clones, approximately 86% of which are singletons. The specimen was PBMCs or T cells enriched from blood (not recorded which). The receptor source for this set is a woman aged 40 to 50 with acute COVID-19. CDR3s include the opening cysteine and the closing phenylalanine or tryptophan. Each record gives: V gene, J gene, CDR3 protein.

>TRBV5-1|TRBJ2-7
CASSSRAESSGEQYF
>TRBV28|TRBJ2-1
CASRPPGQGVNEQFF
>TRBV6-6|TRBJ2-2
CASSRRGTSGSGTGELFF
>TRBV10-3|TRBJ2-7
CAISEAKGSGYEQYF
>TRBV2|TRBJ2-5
CASSAVAQETQYF
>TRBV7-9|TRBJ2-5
CASTPYQETQYF
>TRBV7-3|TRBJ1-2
CASSLNMGPQEGYTF
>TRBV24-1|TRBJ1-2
CATSAGLGYTF
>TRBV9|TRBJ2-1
CASSVDPRGRDNEQFF
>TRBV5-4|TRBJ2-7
CASSSGRDYEQYF
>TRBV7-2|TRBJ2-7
CASSLPRGNSYEQYF
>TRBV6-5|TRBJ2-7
CASSYPDRPTPYEQYF
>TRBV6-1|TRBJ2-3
CASSDSSGSVDTQYF
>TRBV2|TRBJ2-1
CATQAVTTYNEQFF
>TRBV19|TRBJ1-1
CASTNQGRATEAFF
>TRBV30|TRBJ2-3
CAWTRGVRADTPDPYF
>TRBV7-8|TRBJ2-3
CASSLGVAGGTDTQYF
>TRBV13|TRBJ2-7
CASSLFAGLGEQYF
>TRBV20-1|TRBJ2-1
CSASSGRAFNEQFF
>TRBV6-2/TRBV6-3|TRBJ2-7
CASSYASGSYEQYF
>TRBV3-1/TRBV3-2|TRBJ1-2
CASSQVKGNYGYTF
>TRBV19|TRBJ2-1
CASSIGRYNEQFF
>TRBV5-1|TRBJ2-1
CASSSTGTSLHEQFF
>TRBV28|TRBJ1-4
CASSPTTGRREKLFF
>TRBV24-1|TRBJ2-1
CATSDPTSGRVSEQFF
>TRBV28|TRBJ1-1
CASLSYQGGFTEAFF
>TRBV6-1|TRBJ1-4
CASSEGQGGEKLFF
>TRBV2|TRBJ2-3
CASSDFSGITDTQYF
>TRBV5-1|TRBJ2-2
CASSVGGGELFF
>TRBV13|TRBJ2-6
CASSPRDFGSGANVLTF
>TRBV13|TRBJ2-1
CASSLWGGRALNEQFF
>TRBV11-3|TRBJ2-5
CASSLDGAGGTQYF
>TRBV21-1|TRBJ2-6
CASRSDGKNNSGANVLTF
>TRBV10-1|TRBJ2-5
CASSGGRAGGETQYF
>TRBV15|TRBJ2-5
CATSDRTGDETQYF
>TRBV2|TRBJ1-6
CASSGGQGQGSPLHF
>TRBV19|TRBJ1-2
CASSASAANYGYTF
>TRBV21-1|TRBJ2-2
CASSKGASGTNTGELFF
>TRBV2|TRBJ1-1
CASSKRTVMNTEAFF
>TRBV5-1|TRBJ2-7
CASSLSTGNYEQYF
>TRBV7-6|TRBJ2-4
CASSAYRGNIQYF
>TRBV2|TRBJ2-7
CASTAGTGLEQYF
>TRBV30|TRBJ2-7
CAQNTGTGGQQYF
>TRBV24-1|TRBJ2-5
CATSDWGLAGGQTQYF
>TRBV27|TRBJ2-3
CASSLSLQDTQYF
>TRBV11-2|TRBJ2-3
CASSLRLAGGTDTQYF
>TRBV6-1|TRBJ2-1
CASSELGGRGYNEQFF
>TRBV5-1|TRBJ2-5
CASSFGQGAGETQYF
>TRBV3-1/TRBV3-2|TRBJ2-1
CASSESGGQGANNEQFF
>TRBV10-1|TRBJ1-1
CASSRDRVNTEAFF
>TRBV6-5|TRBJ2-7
CASGGRDHSYEQYF
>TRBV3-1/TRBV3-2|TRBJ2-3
CASSQGGFPDTQYF
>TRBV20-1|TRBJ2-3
CSASDVSGRWTGDTQYF
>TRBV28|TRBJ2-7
CASKISGISSHEQYF
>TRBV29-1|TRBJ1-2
CSVARDRGNGYTF
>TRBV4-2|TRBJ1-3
CASSQLTRGSGNTIYF
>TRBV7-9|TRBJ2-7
CASSRDAMGGYEQYF
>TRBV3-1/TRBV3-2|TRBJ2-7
CASSQLRLLGYEQYF
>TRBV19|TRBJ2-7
CASSTYEQYF